This T cell receptor (beta chain) derives from a study of shared clonotypes between healthy human individuals. Study in general: There were three CD4 naive, three CD4 memory, two CD8 naive and one CD8 memory plates per donor.

Overall study results and limits: Sorted-subset samples were not fully sequenced, rarefaction indicated.

CD45RO-negative, CCR7-selected cells formed the naive CD8 fraction, which excluded terminally differentiated effector memory CD45RA+ cells. In the study's own analysis: ImmunoSEQ only sent back junction sequences with no quality scores, so filtering was done differently. Profiling relied on immunoSEQ multiplex PCR, and the TCRdb table lists in-frame clones only, not all of them. The V and J calls and clone size were taken over from that table, and D and trimming were inferred from the DNA. The sample lists approximately 2,200,000 clones; about 92% were seen once. In regard to this clone: What it recognizes is unknown.

V shed 1 base and J shed 7 bases, with 7 bases lying between them. This CDR3 is 12 amino acids long. The germline V gene has CDR1 MNHNY and CDR2 SVGAGI (reference sequence). The TCR was taken from a man younger than 35 in good health. Some clones in this sample may be carry-over from other donors' samples. J is TRBJ1-2 and V is TRBV6-6, with D tentatively TRBD1 (6 bases). Sequenced material: naive CD8+ T cells from PBMCs. The CDR3 sequence: CASSYWGAGYTF. Written as DNA, the CDR3 is TGTGCCAGCAGTTACTGGGGGGCTGGCTACACCTTC.